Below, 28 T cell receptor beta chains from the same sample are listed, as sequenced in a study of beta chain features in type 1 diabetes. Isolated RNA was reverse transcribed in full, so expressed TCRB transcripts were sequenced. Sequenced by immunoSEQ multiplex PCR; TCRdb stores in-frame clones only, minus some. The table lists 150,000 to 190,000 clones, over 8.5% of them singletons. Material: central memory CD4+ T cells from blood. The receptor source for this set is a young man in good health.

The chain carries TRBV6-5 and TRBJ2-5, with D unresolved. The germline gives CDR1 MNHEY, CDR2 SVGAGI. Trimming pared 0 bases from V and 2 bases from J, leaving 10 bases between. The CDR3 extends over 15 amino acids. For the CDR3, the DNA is TGTGCCAGCAGTTACTCCTGGAACCAACAAGAGACCCAGTACTTC. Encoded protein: CASSYSWNQQETQYF.

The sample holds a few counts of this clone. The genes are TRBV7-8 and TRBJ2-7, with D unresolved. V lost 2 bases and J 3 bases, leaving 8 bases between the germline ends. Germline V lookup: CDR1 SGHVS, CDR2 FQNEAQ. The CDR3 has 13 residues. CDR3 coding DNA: TGTGCCAGCAGCTTATTAAAGGGCTACGAGCAGTACTTC. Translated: CASSLLKGYEQYF.

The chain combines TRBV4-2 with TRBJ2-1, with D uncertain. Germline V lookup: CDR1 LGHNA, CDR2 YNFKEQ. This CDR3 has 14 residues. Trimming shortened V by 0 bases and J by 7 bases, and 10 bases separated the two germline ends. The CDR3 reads CASSQDQTLNEQFF. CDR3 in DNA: TGTGCCAGCAGCCAAGATCAGACTCTGAATGAGCAGTTCTTC.

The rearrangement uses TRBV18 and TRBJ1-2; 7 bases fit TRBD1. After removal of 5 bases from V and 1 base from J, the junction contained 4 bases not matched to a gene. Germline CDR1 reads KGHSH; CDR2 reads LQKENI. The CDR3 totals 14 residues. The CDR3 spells CASSRTGDNYGYTF. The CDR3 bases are TGTGCCAGCTCAAGGACAGGAGATAACTATGGCTACACCTTC.

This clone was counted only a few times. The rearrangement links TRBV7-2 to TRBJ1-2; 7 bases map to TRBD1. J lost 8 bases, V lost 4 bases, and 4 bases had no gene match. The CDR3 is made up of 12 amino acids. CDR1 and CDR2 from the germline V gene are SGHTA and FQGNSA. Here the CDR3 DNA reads TGTGCCAGCAGCTCCCAGGGGGACGGCTACACCTTC. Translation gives CASSSQGDGYTF.

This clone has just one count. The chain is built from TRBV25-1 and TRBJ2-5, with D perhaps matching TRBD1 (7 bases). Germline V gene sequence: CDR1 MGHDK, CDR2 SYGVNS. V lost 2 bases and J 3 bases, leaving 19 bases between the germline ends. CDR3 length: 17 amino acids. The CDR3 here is CASSEAGGTAPKETQYF. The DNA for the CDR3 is TGTGCCAGCAGTGAAGCAGGCGGGACAGCACCGAAAGAGACCCAGTACTTC.

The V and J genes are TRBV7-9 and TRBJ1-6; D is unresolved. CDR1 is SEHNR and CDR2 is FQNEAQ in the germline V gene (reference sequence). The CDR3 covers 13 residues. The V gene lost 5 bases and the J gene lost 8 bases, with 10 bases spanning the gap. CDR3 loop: CASSPYRDSPLHF. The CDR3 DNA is TGTGCCAGCAGCCCTTACAGAGATTCACCCCTCCACTTT.

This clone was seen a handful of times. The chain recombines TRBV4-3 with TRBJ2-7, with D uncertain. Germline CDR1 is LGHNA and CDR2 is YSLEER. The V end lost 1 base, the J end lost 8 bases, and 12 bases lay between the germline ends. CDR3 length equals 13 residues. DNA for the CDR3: TGCGCCAGCAGCCAAGCCTTCGGCTCTCAGCAGTACTTC. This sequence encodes CASSQAFGSQQYF.

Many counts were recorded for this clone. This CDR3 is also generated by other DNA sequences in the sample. CDR3 sequence reads: CASSPGQSNYGYTF. CDR3 DNA sequence: TGTGCCAGCAGCCCCGGACAGTCTAACTATGGCTACACCTTC. This chain joins TRBV7-9 and TRBJ1-2; perhaps TRBD1 as D (6 bases). The germline gives CDR1 SEHNR, CDR2 FQNEAQ (reference sequence). With 5 bases removed from V and 0 bases from J, the gap between germline ends came to 10 bases. The CDR3 has 14 residues.

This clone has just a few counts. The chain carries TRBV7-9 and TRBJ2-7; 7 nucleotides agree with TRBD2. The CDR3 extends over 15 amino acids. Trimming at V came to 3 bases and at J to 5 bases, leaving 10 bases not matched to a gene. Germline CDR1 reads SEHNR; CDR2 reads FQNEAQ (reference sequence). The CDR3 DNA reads TGTGCCAGCAGCTTTTATAGCGGGCCCGGCGACGAGCAGTACTTC. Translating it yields CASSFYSGPGDEQYF.

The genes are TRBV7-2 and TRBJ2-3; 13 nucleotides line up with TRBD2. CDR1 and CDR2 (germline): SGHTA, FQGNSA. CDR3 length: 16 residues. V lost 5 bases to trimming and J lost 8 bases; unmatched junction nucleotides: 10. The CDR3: CASSPQELAGGGTQYF. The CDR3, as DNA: TGTGCCAGCAGCCCCCAAGAACTAGCGGGAGGGGGTACGCAGTATTTT.

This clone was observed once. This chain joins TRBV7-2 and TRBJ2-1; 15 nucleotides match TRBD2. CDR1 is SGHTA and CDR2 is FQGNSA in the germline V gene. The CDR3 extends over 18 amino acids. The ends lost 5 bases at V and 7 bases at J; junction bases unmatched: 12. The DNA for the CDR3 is TGTGCCAGCAGCCAGGACAGTGGACTAGCGGGAGGGGGGAATGAGCAGTTCTTC. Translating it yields CASSQDSGLAGGGNEQFF.

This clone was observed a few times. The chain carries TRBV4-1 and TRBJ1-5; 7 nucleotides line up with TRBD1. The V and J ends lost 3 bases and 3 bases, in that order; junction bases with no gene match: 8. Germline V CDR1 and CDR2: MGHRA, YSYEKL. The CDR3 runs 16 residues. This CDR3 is CASSHLNTGANQPQHF. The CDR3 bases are TGCGCCAGCAGCCACCTAAATACAGGGGCCAATCAGCCCCAGCATTTT.

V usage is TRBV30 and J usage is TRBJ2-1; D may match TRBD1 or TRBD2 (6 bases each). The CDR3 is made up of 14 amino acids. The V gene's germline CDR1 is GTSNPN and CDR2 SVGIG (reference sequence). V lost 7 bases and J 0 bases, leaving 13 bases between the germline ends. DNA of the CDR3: TGTGCCTCGAGGGGGGTTAGCTCCTACAATGAGCAGTTCTTC. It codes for CASRGVSSYNEQFF.

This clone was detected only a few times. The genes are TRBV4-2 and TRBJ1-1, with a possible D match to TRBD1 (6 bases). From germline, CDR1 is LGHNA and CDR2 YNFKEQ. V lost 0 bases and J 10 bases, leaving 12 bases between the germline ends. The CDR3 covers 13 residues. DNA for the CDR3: TGTGCCAGCAGCCAAGATCGGGGGGCCTCAGCTTTCTTT. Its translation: CASSQDRGASAFF.

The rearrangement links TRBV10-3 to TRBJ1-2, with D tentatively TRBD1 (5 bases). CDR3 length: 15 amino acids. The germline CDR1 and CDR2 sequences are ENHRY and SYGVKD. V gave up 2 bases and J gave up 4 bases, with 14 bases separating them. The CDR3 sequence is CAISEPPGGGYGYTF. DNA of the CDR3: TGTGCCATCAGTGAGCCCCCCGGGGGGGGCTATGGCTACACCTTC.

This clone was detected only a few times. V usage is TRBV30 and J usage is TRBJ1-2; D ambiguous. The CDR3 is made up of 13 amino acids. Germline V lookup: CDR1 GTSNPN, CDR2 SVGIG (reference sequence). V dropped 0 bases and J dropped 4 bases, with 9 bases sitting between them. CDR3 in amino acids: CAWSVRQRYGYTF. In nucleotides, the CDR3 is TGTGCCTGGAGTGTAAGGCAGCGCTATGGCTACACCTTC.

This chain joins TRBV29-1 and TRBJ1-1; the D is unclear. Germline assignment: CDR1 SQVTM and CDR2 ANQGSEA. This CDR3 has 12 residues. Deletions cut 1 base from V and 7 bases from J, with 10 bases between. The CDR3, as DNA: TGCAGCGTTGAAGTCGTGCCAGTTGAAGCTTTCTTT. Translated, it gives CSVEVVPVEAFF. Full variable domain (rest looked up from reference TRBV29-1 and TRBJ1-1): SAVISQKPSRDICQRGTSLTIQCQVDSQVTMMFWYRQQPGQSLTLIATANQGSEATYESGFVIDKFPISRPNLTFSTLTVSNMSPEDSSIYLCSVEVVPVEAFFGQGTRLTVV.

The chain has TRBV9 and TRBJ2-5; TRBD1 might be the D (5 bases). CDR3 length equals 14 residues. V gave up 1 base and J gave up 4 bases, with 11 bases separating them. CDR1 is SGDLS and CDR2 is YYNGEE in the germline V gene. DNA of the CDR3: TGTGCCAGCAGCGTAAATGCAGGGCTAGAGACCCAGTACTTC. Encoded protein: CASSVNAGLETQYF.

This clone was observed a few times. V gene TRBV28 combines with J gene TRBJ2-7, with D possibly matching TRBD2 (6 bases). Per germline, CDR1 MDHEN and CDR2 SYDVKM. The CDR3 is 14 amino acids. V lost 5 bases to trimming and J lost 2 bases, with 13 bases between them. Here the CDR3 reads CASSPFPGAYEQYF. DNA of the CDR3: TGTGCCAGCAGTCCCTTTCCGGGGGCCTACGAGCAGTACTTC.

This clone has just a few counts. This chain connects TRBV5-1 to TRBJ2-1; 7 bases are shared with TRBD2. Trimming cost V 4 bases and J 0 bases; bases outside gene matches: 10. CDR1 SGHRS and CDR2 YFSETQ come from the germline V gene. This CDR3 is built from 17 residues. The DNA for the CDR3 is TGCGCCAGCAGCCCTGGACTAGGGGTCGACTCCTACAATGAGCAGTTCTTC. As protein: CASSPGLGVDSYNEQFF.

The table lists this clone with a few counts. The CDR3, as DNA: TGCGCCAGCAGCTTGAGTAGGGGCTATGGCTACACCTTC. Protein: CASSLSRGYGYTF. This chain uses TRBV5-1 with TRBJ1-2; D is perhaps TRBD1 (5 bases). Per germline, CDR1 SGHRS and CDR2 YFSETQ. The CDR3 loop spans 13 amino acids. The ends were cut back, 1 base at V and 4 bases at J, with 8 bases in the middle.

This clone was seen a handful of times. DNA for the CDR3: TGTGCCAGCAGCGTAGCCGGGGGGGCCCACAATGAGCAGTTCTTC. It translates to CASSVAGGAHNEQFF. The chain is built from TRBV9 and TRBJ2-1, with 8 bases identical to TRBD2. The junction had 4 bases not matched to a gene; V was cut back by 0 bases and J by 5 bases. The CDR3 covers 15 residues. Germline V gene lookup returns CDR1 SGDLS and CDR2 YYNGEE. Full variable domain (outside the CDR3, taken from reference TRBV9 and TRBJ2-1): DSGVTQTPKHLITATGQRVTLRCSPRSGDLSVYWYQQSLDQGLQFLIQYYNGEERAKGNILERFSAQQFPDLHSELNLSSLELGDSALYFCASSVAGGAHNEQFFGPGTRLTVL.

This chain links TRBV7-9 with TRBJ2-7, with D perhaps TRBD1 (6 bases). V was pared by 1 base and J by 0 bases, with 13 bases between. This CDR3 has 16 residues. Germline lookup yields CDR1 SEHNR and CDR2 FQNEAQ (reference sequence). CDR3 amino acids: CASSLGTAASSYEQYF. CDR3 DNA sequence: TGTGCCAGCAGCTTAGGGACAGCGGCCAGCTCCTACGAGCAGTACTTC.

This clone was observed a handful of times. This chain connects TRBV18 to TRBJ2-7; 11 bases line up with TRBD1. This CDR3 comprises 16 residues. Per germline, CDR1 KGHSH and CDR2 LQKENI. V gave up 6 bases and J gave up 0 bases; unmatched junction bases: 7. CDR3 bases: TGTGCCAGCTCTCCCCGGGACAGGGGGATCTCCTACGAGCAGTACTTC. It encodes CASSPRDRGISYEQYF.

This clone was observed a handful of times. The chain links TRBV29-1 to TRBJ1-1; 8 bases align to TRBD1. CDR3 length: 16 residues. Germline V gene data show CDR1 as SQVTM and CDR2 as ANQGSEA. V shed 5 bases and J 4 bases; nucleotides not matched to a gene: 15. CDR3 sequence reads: CSVRTGTFSVGTEAFF. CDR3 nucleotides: TGCAGCGTTCGGACAGGGACCTTCTCAGTCGGCACTGAAGCTTTCTTT. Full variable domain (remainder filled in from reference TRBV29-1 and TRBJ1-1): SAVISQKPSRDICQRGTSLTIQCQVDSQVTMMFWYRQQPGQSLTLIATANQGSEATYESGFVIDKFPISRPNLTFSTLTVSNMSPEDSSIYLCSVRTGTFSVGTEAFFGQGTRLTVV.

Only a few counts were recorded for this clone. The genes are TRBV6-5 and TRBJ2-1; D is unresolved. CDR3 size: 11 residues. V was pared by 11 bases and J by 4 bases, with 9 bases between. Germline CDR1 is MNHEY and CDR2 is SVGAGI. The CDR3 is CAVTKYNEQFF. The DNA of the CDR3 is TGTGCCGTCACTAAGTACAATGAGCAGTTCTTC.

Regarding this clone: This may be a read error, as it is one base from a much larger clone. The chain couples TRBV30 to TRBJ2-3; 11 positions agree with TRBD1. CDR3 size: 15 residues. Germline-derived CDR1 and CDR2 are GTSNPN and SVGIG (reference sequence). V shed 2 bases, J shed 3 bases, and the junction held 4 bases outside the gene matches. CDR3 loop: CAWSPGTGGTDTQYF. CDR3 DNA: TGTGCCTGGAGTCCTGGGACAGGGGGGACAGATACGCAGTATTTT.